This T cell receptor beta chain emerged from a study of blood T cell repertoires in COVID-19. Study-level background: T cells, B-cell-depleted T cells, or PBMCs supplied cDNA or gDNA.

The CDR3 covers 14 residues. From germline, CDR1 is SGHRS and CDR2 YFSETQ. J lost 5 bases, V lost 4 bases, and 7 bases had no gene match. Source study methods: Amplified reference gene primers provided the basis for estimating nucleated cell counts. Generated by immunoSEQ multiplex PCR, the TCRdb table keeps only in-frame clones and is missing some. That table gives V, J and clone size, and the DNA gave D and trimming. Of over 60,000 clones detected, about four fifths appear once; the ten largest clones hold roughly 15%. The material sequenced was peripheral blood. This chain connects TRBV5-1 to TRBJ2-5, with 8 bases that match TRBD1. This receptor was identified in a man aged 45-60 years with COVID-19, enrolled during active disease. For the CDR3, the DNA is TGCGCCAGCAGCGCAGGACAGGGCTTGGAGACCCAGTACTTC. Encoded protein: CASSAGQGLETQYF. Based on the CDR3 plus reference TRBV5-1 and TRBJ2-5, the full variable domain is KAGVTQTPRYLIKTRGQQVTLSCSPISGHRSVSWYQQTPGQGLQFLFEYFSETQRNKGNFPGRFSGRQFSNSRSEMNVSTLELGDSALYLCASSAGQGLETQYFGPGTRLLVL.